These 18 T cell receptor beta chains were all obtained from the same sample, sequenced in a study of human T cells and chemical hapten exposure. TCRdb independently ran MiXCR on the RACE reads; one entry per CDR3 protein. This sample has roughly 100,000 distinct CDR3 sequences, with roughly 11% found just once. As for time point: patch test 1, 2 weeks after DPC sensitization. Stated treatment: therapeutic diphenylcyclopropenone sensitization with weekly scalp DPC. The source material was whole blood, sampled in connection with sensitization to the hapten diphenylcyclopropenone (DPC). These receptors were collected from a woman aged 40 to 50 with alopecia areata. Some clones in this sample may be carry-over from other donors' samples.

V and J are TRBV9 and TRBJ2-3, with D perhaps matching TRBD1 (6 bases). The CDR3 consists of 15 residues. The V end was cut by 3 bases, the J end by 3 bases, with 14 bases between. Germline values: CDR1 SGDLS, CDR2 YYNGEE. The CDR3 is CASSAVGGVTDTQYF. CDR3 DNA sequence: TGTGCCAGCAGCGCGGTAGGGGGAGTTACAGATACGCAGTATTTT.

There are many counts of this clonotype. CDR3 sequence: CASSLDPGLRGQETQYF. As DNA, the CDR3 is TGTGCCAGCAGCTTAGACCCAGGCCTGAGAGGGCAAGAGACCCAGTACTTC. The gene calls are TRBV11-2 and TRBJ2-5, with D perhaps matching TRBD2 (5 bases). CDR3 size: 17 residues. Trimming cost V 0 bases and J 2 bases, with 16 bases left between them. CDR1 is SGHAT, CDR2 FQNNGV, per germline.

In this sample, this clonotype turned up a few times. V gene TRBV12-3 or TRBV12-4 combines with J gene TRBJ1-4, with D perhaps TRBD1 (6 bases). The CDR3 is 17 residues long. V gave up 6 bases and J gave up 0 bases, with 17 bases separating them. The CDR3 reads CASSPGGGLSTNEKLFF. CDR3 nucleotides: TGTGCCAGCAGCCCGGGCGGGGGGCTTTCAACTAATGAAAAACTGTTTTTT.

CDR3 sequence: CASSVDVPRLTEAFF. Here the CDR3 DNA reads TGTGCCAGCAGCGTGGACGTCCCTCGACTGACTGAAGCTTTCTTT. The rearrangement uses TRBV7-2 and TRBJ1-1; D is ambiguous. The CDR3 is 15 amino acids. V gave up 5 bases and J gave up 5 bases, with 18 bases separating them. Germline V CDR1 and CDR2: SGHTA, FQGNSA. Using reference TRBV7-2 and TRBJ1-1 for the parts outside the CDR3, the full variable domain is GAGVSQSPSNKVTEKGKDVELRCDPISGHTALYWYRQSLGQGLEFLIYFQGNSAPDKSGLPSDRFSAERTGGSVSTLTIQRTQQEDSAVYLCASSVDVPRLTEAFFGQGTRLTVV.

The chain recombines TRBV28 with TRBJ1-5; no firm D call. Germline V gene lookup returns CDR1 MDHEN and CDR2 SYDVKM. V dropped 8 bases and J dropped 9 bases, with 14 bases sitting between them. The CDR3 runs to 12 residues. CDR3 DNA: TGTGCCAGCCAGACTCGTCAAGGGCCCCAGCATTTT. As protein: CASQTRQGPQHF.

CDR3 sequence reads: CAIKGGKDYNEQFF. The CDR3 bases are TGTGCCATCAAGGGAGGGAAGGACTACAATGAGCAGTTCTTC. The rearrangement joins TRBV10-3 to TRBJ2-1; TRBD2 matches at 7 bases. Trimming cost V 7 bases and J 3 bases; bases outside gene matches: 6. CDR3 size: 14 residues. Germline CDR1 and CDR2: ENHRY and SYGVKD.

This clonotype was seen a few times. The chain has TRBV6-2 or TRBV6-3 and TRBJ2-2; 7 bases are shared with TRBD2. Trimming at V came to 2 bases and at J to 7 bases, leaving 19 bases not matched to a gene. The CDR3 extends over 19 amino acids. The V gene's germline CDR1 is MNHEY and CDR2 SVGEGT. The CDR3 is CASSYLGRLGSGSVGELFF. The CDR3 nucleotides are TGTGCCAGCAGTTACCTCGGGAGGTTAGGCTCCGGGTCAGTCGGGGAGCTGTTTTTT.

This clonotype was counted many times. The chain links TRBV5-4 to TRBJ2-3; D perhaps matches TRBD2 (7 bases). This CDR3 has 16 residues. CDR1 is SGHNT, CDR2 YYREEE, per germline (reference sequence). The V gene lost 0 bases and the J gene lost 6 bases, with 17 bases spanning the gap. CDR3 amino acids: CASSLVGRGPGDTQYF. The CDR3 DNA follows: TGTGCCAGCAGCTTGGTCGGGCGGGGGCCTGGGGATACGCAGTATTTT.

The genes are TRBV6-1 and TRBJ1-1, with a tentative D call TRBD1 (6 bases). V was pared by 0 bases and J by 4 bases, with 9 bases between. The CDR3 extends over 14 amino acids. Germline loops: CDR1 MNHNS, CDR2 SASEGT. The CDR3 DNA sequence: TGTGCCAGCAGTGAAGCGAGCAGGGGCACTGAAGCTTTCTTT. Translating gives CASSEASRGTEAFF.

This clonotype was picked up many times. The chain uses TRBV7-2 and TRBJ1-5; weak D call: TRBD1 (5 bases). The CDR3 covers 15 residues. Trimming pared 1 base from V and 2 bases from J, leaving 9 bases between. Looked up from germline, CDR1 is SGHTA and CDR2 is FQGNSA. The CDR3 DNA reads as TGTGCCAGCAGCTTAGGAGGGGCTGGCAATCAGCCCCAGCATTTT. Translation: CASSLGGAGNQPQHF.

V usage is TRBV6-6 and J usage is TRBJ2-2; 8 bases agree with TRBD1. Germline values: CDR1 MNHNY, CDR2 SVGAGI (reference sequence). The length of the CDR3 is 17 residues. Trimming removed 2 bases from V and 4 bases from J; junction bases left unmatched: 9. The CDR3 DNA is TGTGCCAGCAGTTACGGGGACAGGCCCCCGAGCACCGGGGAGCTGTTTTTT. The encoded protein is CASSYGDRPPSTGELFF.

This clonotype was seen only a few times. The chain recombines TRBV3-1 with TRBJ1-1; D is possibly TRBD1 (5 bases). Between the trimmed V and J ends, which lost 4 bases and 3 bases, there was a span of 18 bases. CDR3 size: 16 residues. Germline lookup yields CDR1 LGHDT and CDR2 YNNKEL (reference sequence). The CDR3 here is CASSPLARAGDTEAFF. In nucleotides, the CDR3 is TGTGCCAGCAGCCCGCTGGCGAGGGCGGGGGACACTGAAGCTTTCTTT.

This clonotype has at least ten counts. The chain links TRBV6-1 to TRBJ2-3, with D perhaps matching TRBD1 (5 bases). This CDR3 has 15 residues. The ends were cut back, 6 bases at V and 2 bases at J, with 15 bases in the middle. Per the germline V gene, CDR1 is MNHNS and CDR2 is SASEGT. DNA for the CDR3: TGTGCCAGCAGCCGGACACCCGGGTTCACAGATACGCAGTATTTT. Amino acid sequence: CASSRTPGFTDTQYF.

In its sample, this clonotype was seen many times. V and J are TRBV5-6 and TRBJ1-1, with D possibly matching TRBD1 (6 bases). Trimming shortened V by 0 bases and J by 0 bases, and 18 bases separated the two germline ends. Germline V gives CDR1 SGHDT, CDR2 YYEEEE. This CDR3 has 18 amino acids. CDR3 coding DNA: TGTGCCAGCAGCTTGGTTAGGGGGGCGCAAAGATTGAACACTGAAGCTTTCTTT. Translation: CASSLVRGAQRLNTEAFF.

This sequence joins TRBV29-1 and TRBJ2-7, with D maybe TRBD1 (7 bases). V lost 6 bases and J 0 bases, leaving 15 bases between the germline ends. From germline, CDR1 is SQVTM and CDR2 ANQGSEA. This CDR3 comprises 14 residues. The DNA for the CDR3 is TGCAGCGTCAGACAGGGACTGAGCTCCTACGAGCAGTACTTC. Its translation is CSVRQGLSSYEQYF.

This clonotype has more than one count but fewer than ten. The chain employs TRBV7-2 and TRBJ1-2, with D possibly matching TRBD1 (6 bases). CDR3 length: 14 amino acids. The germline V and J ends were trimmed by 2 bases and 6 bases, with 13 bases remaining between them. In germline, CDR1 is SGHTA, CDR2 FQGNSA. The CDR3, as DNA: TGTGCCAGCAGCTTAAACAGGGAGGGGAATGGCTACACCTTC. This encodes CASSLNREGNGYTF.

The V gene is TRBV7-8, the J gene TRBJ1-5, with TRBD1 as a possible D gene (5 bases). V was cut by 2 bases and J by 0 bases, with 8 bases left in between. CDR1 and CDR2 from the germline V gene are SGHVS and FQNEAQ. This CDR3 is 15 amino acids long. CDR3 region: CASSLLGDSNQPQHF. CDR3 coding DNA: TGTGCCAGCAGCTTATTGGGGGATAGCAATCAGCCCCAGCATTTT.

In its sample, this clonotype was seen many times. The CDR3 sequence is CASRLGGGTGELFF. The CDR3 nucleotides are TGTGCCAGCAGGCTGGGGGGTGGCACCGGGGAGCTGTTTTTT. This sequence joins TRBV28 and TRBJ2-2; tentative D call: TRBD2 (6 bases). The V end lost 6 bases, the J end lost 4 bases, and 12 bases lay between the germline ends. The CDR3 contains 14 residues. The germline V gene encodes CDR1 MDHEN and CDR2 SYDVKM.